This is a list of T cell receptor beta chains from one sample in a study of cytomegalovirus exposure and HLA in healthy donors. Assay: immunoSEQ multiplex PCR; the TCRdb copy retains only in-frame clones and omits some. The sample totals 25,000 to 35,000 clones; its top ten clones hold around 3.5%. The sequencing sample was made of PBMCs. The origin of the receptors is a man aged 40-55 years in good health and CMV-seronegative. Each CDR3 is given with its conserved first and last residue. D genes are given only for firm matches.

V	J	D	CDR3	DNA
TRBV23-1	TRBJ2-7	NA	CASRRPGGDYEQYF	TGCGCCAGCAGACGCCCCGGGGGAGACTACGAGCAGTACTTC
TRBV19	TRBJ1-5	NA	CASSMLGASNQPQHF	TGTGCCAGTAGCATGTTGGGGGCTAGCAATCAGCCCCAGCATTTT
TRBV2	TRBJ1-2	NA	CASSEARGGAYGYTF	TGTGCCAGCAGTGAAGCGCGGGGGGGTGCCTATGGCTACACCTTC
TRBV30	TRBJ2-1	NA	CACTADNEQFF	TGTGCCTGTACAGCGGACAATGAGCAGTTCTTC
TRBV4-2	TRBJ1-2	NA	CASSQEQGSFYGYTF	TGTGCCAGCAGCCAAGAACAGGGCTCTTTCTATGGCTACACCTTC
TRBV11-2	TRBJ2-7	TRBD1	CASSLCGGDRGSPHYEQYF	TGTGCCAGCAGCTTATGCGGGGGCGACAGGGGGTCCCCCCACTACGAGCAGTACTTC
TRBV27	TRBJ2-7	TRBD2	CASRWEGGEQYF	TGTGCCAGCAGATGGGAGGGAGGCGAGCAGTACTTC
TRBV7-2	TRBJ1-5	NA	CASSLGAGNQPQHF	TGTGCCAGCAGCTTAGGGGCAGGGAATCAGCCCCAGCATTTT
TRBV7-2	TRBJ2-2	NA	CASSLVGRAGELFF	TGTGCCAGCAGCTTAGTTGGTAGAGCCGGGGAGCTGTTTTTT
TRBV7-9	TRBJ1-5	TRBD1	CASSSNRDSDQPQHF	TGTGCCAGCAGCTCGAACCGGGACAGCGATCAGCCCCAGCATTTT
TRBV19	TRBJ2-7	NA	CASSSRSGGGYLSYEQYF	TGTGCCAGTAGTAGTAGGAGTGGTGGGGGGTACCTCTCCTACGAGCAGTACTTC
TRBV30	TRBJ2-3	TRBD1	CAWAGGDTQYF	TGTGCCTGGGCAGGGGGAGATACGCAGTATTTT
TRBV2	TRBJ2-7	TRBD2	CASSEGLAGYEQYF	TGTGCCAGCAGTGAGGGACTAGCAGGCTACGAGCAGTACTTC
TRBV7-2	TRBJ2-2	NA	CASSTDYIGELFF	TGTGCCAGCAGCACTGACTACATCGGGGAGCTGTTTTTT
TRBV28	TRBJ2-7	TRBD2	CASSPDSWGGYEQYF	TGTGCCAGCAGTCCCGACAGTTGGGGGGGTTACGAGCAGTACTTC
TRBV28	TRBJ2-7	TRBD1	CASRSGQTYEQYF	TGTGCCAGCAGATCGGGACAGACCTACGAGCAGTACTTC
TRBV9	TRBJ1-4	NA	CASSQGGVDKLFF	TGTGCCAGCAGCCAAGGGGGGGTGGACAAACTGTTTTTT
TRBV10-3	TRBJ2-7	NA	CATEEGRGYEQYF	TGTGCCACGGAGGAAGGCAGGGGCTACGAGCAGTACTTC
TRBV5-1	TRBJ1-3	TRBD1	CASSLQGDSSGNTIYF	TGCGCCAGCAGCTTGCAAGGGGACAGCTCTGGAAACACCATATATTTT
TRBV7-3	TRBJ1-1	NA	CASSLRGGLGNTEAFF	TGTGCCAGCAGCTTACGTGGCGGCCTGGGGAACACTGAAGCTTTCTTT
TRBV30	TRBJ2-3	NA	CAWIMGLVGGGTDTQYF	TGTGCCTGGATAATGGGTTTAGTGGGCGGGGGCACAGATACGCAGTATTTT
TRBV7-2	TRBJ1-5	NA	CASSSTLYQPQHF	TGTGCCAGCAGCTCAACCCTCTACCAGCCCCAGCATTTT
TRBV30	TRBJ2-1	NA	CAWMGGGPLSYNEQFF	TGTGCCTGGATGGGGGGAGGCCCCCTTTCCTACAATGAGCAGTTCTTC
TRBV29-1	TRBJ1-2	NA	CSVYHSNGYTF	TGCAGCGTCTACCACTCGAATGGCTACACCTTC
TRBV18	TRBJ2-3	TRBD2	CASSPRLADPSSTDTQYF	TGTGCCAGCTCACCGCGGCTAGCGGACCCCTCTAGCACAGATACGCAGTATTTT
TRBV29-1	TRBJ2-7	TRBD2	CSVEGGDAYEQYF	TGCAGCGTTGAGGGAGGGGACGCCTACGAGCAGTACTTC
TRBV9	TRBJ2-5	NA	CASSAGRGETQYF	TGTGCCAGCAGCGCCGGACGGGGGGAGACCCAGTACTTC
TRBV30	TRBJ2-3	TRBD1	CAWSVLIGGFGDTQYF	TGTGCCTGGAGTGTACTGATAGGGGGCTTTGGAGATACGCAGTATTTT
TRBV9	TRBJ2-7	NA	CASSVDSYEQYF	TGTGCCAGCAGCGTAGACAGCTACGAGCAGTACTTC
TRBV30	TRBJ2-7	NA	CAWSKGYEQYF	TGTGCCTGGAGCAAGGGGTACGAGCAGTACTTC
TRBV4-3	TRBJ1-2	NA	CASSQLQGPGGYGYTF	TGCGCCAGCAGCCAGCTACAGGGCCCTGGTGGCTATGGCTACACCTTC
TRBV27	TRBJ1-5	NA	CASSFGGSRQPQHF	TGTGCCAGCAGTTTCGGGGGGTCGAGGCAGCCCCAGCATTTT
TRBV28	TRBJ1-5	TRBD1	CASSGTGGAFYQPQHF	TGTGCCAGCAGCGGGACAGGGGGCGCGTTTTATCAGCCCCAGCATTTT
TRBV7-2	TRBJ2-7	TRBD2	CASSLVASGKVYEQYF	TGTGCCAGCAGCTTAGTTGCTAGCGGGAAGGTGTACGAGCAGTACTTC
TRBV15	TRBJ2-1	TRBD2	CATSRGLAGLKNEQFF	TGTGCCACCAGCAGAGGTCTAGCGGGATTAAAGAATGAGCAGTTCTTC
TRBV15	TRBJ2-1	TRBD2	CATSTSGKRGEQFF	TGTGCCACCAGCACTAGCGGGAAGCGGGGTGAGCAGTTCTTC
TRBV5-1	TRBJ1-2	TRBD1	CASSRDSPRDGYTF	TGCGCCAGCTCCCGGGACAGCCCGAGGGATGGCTACACCTTC
TRBV4-3	TRBJ1-3	NA	CASSLGGSGNTIYF	TGCGCCAGCAGCCTCGGGGGGTCTGGAAACACCATATATTTT
TRBV11-2	TRBJ2-7	TRBD1	CASSFRLTGGSEQYF	TGTGCCAGCAGCTTTAGACTGACAGGGGGGAGCGAGCAGTACTTC
TRBV7-7	TRBJ2-5	TRBD1	CASSLLSVRTGVVQETQYF	TGTGCCAGCAGCTTATTATCTGTGAGGACAGGGGTGGTCCAAGAGACCCAGTACTTC
TRBV5-1	TRBJ1-1	TRBD1	CASTGGPSNTEAFF	TGCGCCAGCACAGGGGGGCCATCGAACACTGAAGCTTTCTTT
TRBV7-9	TRBJ2-2	NA	CASSLGGVTTGELFF	TGTGCCAGCAGCTTAGGGGGGGTGACGACCGGGGAGCTGTTTTTT
TRBV18	TRBJ2-5	NA	CASSARSRETQYF	TGTGCCAGCTCAGCACGGAGCCGAGAGACCCAGTACTTC
TRBV7-9	TRBJ1-4	NA	CASSPVRVEEKLFF	TGTGCCAGCAGCCCGGTCAGGGTTGAAGAAAAACTGTTTTTT
TRBV18	TRBJ2-1	NA	CASSPSLRSRNEQFF	TGTGCCAGCTCACCATCCCTGAGGAGTCGGAATGAGCAGTTCTTC
TRBV6-4	TRBJ2-1	TRBD2	CASSDGTGGSYNEQFF	TGTGCCAGCAGTGACGGGACGGGAGGTTCCTACAATGAGCAGTTCTTC
TRBV2	TRBJ1-6	TRBD1	CASRLRWGQDSSYNSPLHF	TGTGCCAGCAGGCTGAGGTGGGGACAGGATAGCTCCTATAATTCACCCCTCCACTTT
TRBV5-1	TRBJ2-1	TRBD1	CASSWAPPGQGRNNEQFF	TGCGCCAGCAGCTGGGCCCCACCGGGACAGGGTCGAAACAATGAGCAGTTCTTC
TRBV19	TRBJ1-1	NA	CASSPGYTEAFF	TGTGCCAGTAGTCCAGGGTACACTGAAGCTTTCTTT
TRBV2	TRBJ2-3	TRBD2	CASTAGYTDTQYF	TGTGCCAGCACAGCGGGATACACAGATACGCAGTATTTT
TRBV30	TRBJ2-7	TRBD2	CAWSVRGGSSYEQYF	TGTGCCTGGAGTGTACGCGGGGGAAGCTCCTACGAGCAGTACTTC
TRBV5-5	TRBJ1-5	NA	CASRPDTALGRPQHF	TGTGCCAGCAGACCGGACACGGCCCTCGGCCGGCCCCAGCATTTT
TRBV29-1	TRBJ2-1	NA	CSVSSRDSYNEQFF	TGCAGCGTTAGTAGTCGGGACTCCTACAATGAGCAGTTCTTC
TRBV27	TRBJ2-1	TRBD2	CASSPPGLGGNEQFF	TGTGCCAGCAGTCCCCCGGGACTAGGGGGGAATGAGCAGTTCTTC
TRBV28	TRBJ2-7	NA	CASSLSGTYEQYF	TGTGCCAGCAGCCTGAGCGGAACCTACGAGCAGTACTTC
TRBV4-3	TRBJ2-7	TRBD1	CASSQTGTGDEQYF	TGCGCCAGCAGCCAAACCGGGACAGGGGACGAGCAGTACTTC
TRBV2	TRBJ1-5	TRBD1	CASSGGQGSFQPQHF	TGTGCCAGCAGTGGGGGACAGGGTTCATTTCAGCCCCAGCATTTT
TRBV6-4	TRBJ2-2	TRBD2	CASSEAGDTGELFF	TGTGCCAGCAGTGAAGCGGGAGACACCGGGGAGCTGTTTTTT
TRBV6-5	TRBJ1-3	TRBD1	CASSHQGAQNTIYF	TGTGCCAGCAGCCATCAGGGGGCACAAAACACCATATATTTT
TRBV28	TRBJ1-1	TRBD1	CASSSAWTGGTEAFF	TGTGCCAGCAGTTCGGCCTGGACAGGAGGCACTGAAGCTTTCTTT